In this sample, the clone carrying this TCR beta chain turned up a few times. What it binds is not known. TCRdb ran MiXCR on the 5' RACE reads and lists one entry per CDR3 protein. In the table there are 300,000 to 400,000 distinct CDR3 sequences, about 12% of which are singletons. This entry is derived from a study of T cells after yellow fever vaccination. Across the study: Preparation of fractions with low cell numbers was performed using SMART-Seq v4 Ultra Low Input.

V gave up 7 bases and J gave up 3 bases, with 12 bases separating them. Germline V gives CDR1 LGHNT, CDR2 FRNRAP. The CDR3 runs 13 residues. Findings of the study overall: Primary-vaccination clones mostly resurfaced post-booster (nearly 97% CD4, roughly 90% CD8). The bulk population could contribute abundant contaminating clonotypes to FACS-sorted repertoires. Researchers noted that a small share of clonotypes showed up in both CD4 and CD8 compartments.

This chain uses TRBV12-5 with TRBJ1-1; D is undetermined. The sample in question was CD4+ T cells sorted from PBMCs, obtained 15 days after the yellow fever booster vaccination. The sequence was obtained from a man aged 18 to 29 who received the YFV17D yellow fever vaccine. The CDR3 reads CASAPLPDTEAFF. The CDR3 bases are TGTGCTAGTGCTCCTCTCCCCGACACTGAAGCTTTCTTT. The entire variable domain, with the rest obtained from reference TRBV12-5 and TRBJ1-1, is as follows: DARVTQTPRHKVTEMGQEVTMRCQPILGHNTVFWYRQTMMQGLELLAYFRNRAPLDDSGMPKDRFSAEMPDATLATLKIQPSEPRDSAVYFCASAPLPDTEAFFGQGTRLTVV.